Here is one T cell receptor (beta chain) with its context. The target of this receptor is not known. One base away there is no much larger clone; base qualities are not given. Taken from cysteine to phenylalanine, the CDR3 has 15 residues. Only the CDR3 DNA is retained, 45 bases long and in frame from the first base. The germline V gene sets CDR1 to MGHRA and CDR2 to YSYEKL. V trim: 4 bases; J trim: 2 bases; unmatched bases: 5. The cohort was made up of 666 healthy bone marrow donors. All cohort members were sampled while nominally healthy, although unrecorded immune exposures were likely present. The donor was CMV seropositive and belonged to the group of a few hundred seropositive cohort members. A peripheral blood sample was collected from each donor, and TCR beta sequencing was performed on peripheral blood mononuclear cells. The Qiagen DNeasy Blood Extraction Kit was used to extract genomic DNA from the blood cell samples.

Library preparation was by the immunoSEQ multiplex PCR assay. A mixture of 60 forward primers for TCR Vbeta segments and 13 reverse primers for TCR Jbeta segments was used in the multiplex PCR. Amplification of the CDR3 region of rearranged TCR beta genes was performed with a multiplex PCR assay on genomic DNA. Amplified TCR beta libraries were sequenced as 87-base-pair reads on the Illumina HiSeq System. The authors' analysis ran thus. A later analysis tallied some 79 million unique TCR beta chains across the 600 to 700 repertoires, and roughly 11 million of those chains were shared by two or more donors. A nearest-neighbor algorithm error-corrected the raw reads and collapsed the reads into unique sequences, merging closely related sequences to remove PCR and sequencing errors. CDR3 sequences were aligned to IMGT reference sequences to assign V, D and J gene segments. For a sequence to be retained, a match of at least six nucleotides was required to both a V gene segment and a J gene segment. Rearrangements were classified as productive when the CDR3 lacked stop codons and remained in frame with V and J, and all other rearrangements were classified as non-productive. CDR3 was defined according to IMGT convention as the region running from the second conserved V-encoded cysteine to the conserved J-encoded phenylalanine. The earlier analysis of about 570 of the donors excluded any sequence lacking an unambiguous match to a single V gene segment. An earlier analysis of 550 to 650 of the donors classified V segments as functional when productive rearrangements were above 56.7% and as segregating when the standard deviation between donors was above 5%. A statistical classification framework was built for diagnosing cytomegalovirus status from the catalog of TCR beta chain sequences. In a later analysis, TCR nucleotide sequences were compared against IMGT/GENE-DB human TR gene sequences so that V and J genes could be assigned. The TCRdist pipeline was used in a later analysis to assign CDR3 sequences and most-parsimonious VDJ recombination scenarios. In a later analysis, each TCR beta chain was defined by its CDR3 amino acid sequence together with its V-gene family, and reads without a unique V-gene family were excluded. To address suspected cross-contamination and a sequencing artifact, a later analysis removed over 500 highly shared, low-generation-probability nucleotide sequences. In a later analysis, a clonal expansion index for each public chain was calculated from normalized within-repertoire ranks of inferred template counts. In a later analysis, generation probabilities were computed using a VDJ recombination model fitted to out-of-frame rearrangements, and the results were checked against IGoR. A later analysis scored TCR-TCR, TCR-HLA and TCR-CMV co-occurrence with hypergeometric tests, applying a repertoire-size bias correction to TCR pairs. To estimate false discovery rates, a later analysis permuted the HLA or CMV assignments 20 times. In a later analysis, co-occurring TCRs were grouped using DBSCAN, with TCRdist sequence similarity added in when clustering inside HLA-allele-positive subsets. Repertoires with fewer than 30,000 or more than 120,000 public chains, plus five repertoires with anomalous nucleotide sharing, were excluded from co-occurrence clustering. Held by TCRdb, this immuneACCESS table contains in-frame sequences only and omits some clones. Under half of the omission traces to an unresolved V gene where checked; the cause of the rest is unknown. The DNA was the basis for D and trimming; V, J and clone size are from that table. The table for this sample lists roughly 140,000 clones; around 78% of them were counted only once. The top ten hold approximately 2.5% of the sample.

This entry is derived from a study of cytomegalovirus exposure and HLA in healthy donors (dated by TCRdb to the late 2010s). Concerning the study at large: According to an earlier analysis of 550 to 750 of the donors, about 179 million T cells yielded some 110 million unique TCR beta sequences and approximately 300 Gb of sequence data. In a later genetic analysis, genome-wide SNP genotypes for about three fifths of the roughly 670 donors were used, and that subset was treated as a discovery cohort. Approximately 310 gigabases of sequencing data and tens of millions of unique TCR sequences were included in an early release covering about 700 HLA-typed donors. Four to six DR-DQ haplotypes were handled as single units for association and clustering because linkage in the cohort was strong. HLA typing included class I and class II loci at four-digit resolution. Donor age, sex, ethnicity and CMV serostatus were compiled alongside the repertoire data. Rather than drawing on any new phenotypic data, the later analysis identified candidate immune exposures from TCR beta sequences and the way those sequences occurred across donors. All discovery cohort repertoires had been generated using a single sequencing platform. The T cell repertoires of roughly 660 subjects were profiled by immunosequencing and related to cytomegalovirus serostatus. On average, around 240,000 unique TCR beta nucleotide sequences were sequenced per donor among about 400 genotyped donors of the cohort, with 15% to 20% of those sequences being non-productive. High-throughput TCR immunosequencing, statistical association of individual TCRs with disease status, and machine learning were combined to predict cytomegalovirus infection status. Among the roughly 370 genotyped donors, approximately 81% belonged to the genetic ancestry cluster associated with self-reported Caucasian donors. In addition to the first cohort of approximately 670 subjects, a separate validation cohort of 120 different subjects was used. To decide whether each TCR beta V gene segment behaved as functional or pseudogenic, an earlier analysis of some 570 of the donors relied on high-throughput TCR beta sequencing. The study aimed to test whether cataloging public T cell receptors could reveal signatures of past pathogen exposure. A later analysis re-examined previously published TCR beta repertoires from hundreds of donors and added high-resolution HLA genotyping to investigate patterns of TCR occurrence. Typing coverage varied by locus: about 620-630 donors for A, B, C, DRB1 and DQB1; approximately 500 for DQA1; around 570 for DPA1; around 490 for DPB1. General conclusions and limits of the study: A further reported finding was that TCR beta sequences accurately predicted the HLA-A and HLA-B alleles for most subjects in the first cohort. Correlated functional status among segregating V segments might be attributable to linkage disequilibrium, but an unknown experimental factor could not be ruled out. Because counts were too low, around 17 rarely observed V segments, including chromosome 9 orphons, were left out of the earlier analysis of some 640 of the donors. A later analysis reported that several top co-occurrence clusters appeared linked to parvovirus B19, influenza, CMV and Epstein-Barr virus. A group of highly shared sequence variants was considered likely to be a technical artifact of the sequencing pipeline. A total of fewer than 200 TCR beta chains were listed by the study as associated with cytomegalovirus. At a false discovery rate of 0.05, a later analysis linked approximately 18,000 TCR beta sequences to specific HLA alleles. Three of the identified cytomegalovirus-associated TCR beta chains were confirmed in vitro to be specific for cytomegalovirus antigens. Some IMGT-functional V segments, including TRBV6-2 and TRBV6-3, could not be distinguished by the 87-base-pair reads and were therefore excluded. In a later analysis, most CMV-associated TCR beta chains were found to appear HLA-restricted, with HLA associations seemingly driven largely by CMV exposure. The cohort was sequenced for TCR beta chains only, and without alpha or paired-chain data the features that could be detected were limited. Broadly in line with IMGT annotations, most TCR beta V segments showed up in productive rearrangements about 90% or about 30% of the time in an earlier analysis of approximately 600 of the donors. While some public TCRs were present in many individuals, most TCR sequences turned up only very rarely across donors. Cytomegalovirus status was reported to be diagnosed by the classifier with high specificity and sensitivity in both the original and validation cohorts. When HLA alleles, especially DR and DQ, strongly co-occurred, attributing TCR associations to individual alleles was difficult. CMV serostatus was the only immune exposure information available for the cohort. A later genetic analysis associated a missense DCLRE1C variant with V-gene and J-gene trimming of TCR beta chains, and an independent cohort replicated the association. It was suggested by the authors that the approach could potentially be generalized to other disease states and immunological phenotypes. In a later analysis, HLA-associated TCR beta chains showed more clonal expansion and lower generation probabilities than non-associated chains that were equally common. Roughly uniform sequencing depth across donors was assumed in presence/absence analyses, although this assumption may not hold. A later genetic analysis reported fewer N-insertions in productive TCRs among donors in an Asian-associated ancestry cluster than the roughly 690-donor mean. A later analysis found that TCR association rates varied across HLA loci, with DRB1 alleles showing the most associated TCRs and HLA-C alleles the fewest. HLA typing was unavailable for some donors at each locus, so association tests used only the typed subset.

This receptor was identified in a woman aged 18-29 years in good health and CMV-seropositive. The chain is made from TRBV4-1 and TRBJ2-1; the central 7 bases match TRBD1. The sequenced sample consisted of PBMCs. The nucleotide sequence reads TGCGCCAGCAGCCCTACCGGGACAGCCTACAATGAGCAGTTCTTC. Its translation reads: CASSPTGTAYNEQFF.